This T cell receptor beta chain derives from a study of vaccination effects on CD4 cells after COVID-19. The overall study: Of the BNT162b2 and mRNA-1273 vaccines, participants received two doses of one or the other. Findings and limits, study-wide: In the late period after vaccination, infection- and vaccine-induced clones contracted markedly. Convalescent patients in the study were few, and early post-infection timepoints were absent.

The CDR3 has 13 residues. The germline CDR1 and CDR2 sequences are MGHRA and YSYEKL. V dropped 4 bases and J dropped 5 bases, with 11 bases sitting between them. Sequencing was performed with immunoSEQ multiplex PCR; in TCRdb, only in-frame clones are kept and a portion is missing. This table has about 73,000 clones, 65% to 75% appearing once. As to this clone: Its antigen is not identified.

Antigen-specific CD4+ T cells were expanded with viral peptide pools in the ViraFEST assay before sequencing. Cells that had been cultured for 10 days were the source of isolated CD4+ T cells. Vaccine recipients, nucleocapsid antibody negative, had no prior SARS-CoV-2 infection. IL-2 medium supplanted half the medium on days 3 and 7. The receptor was isolated from a human donor who received a COVID-19 vaccine. The chain links TRBV4-1 to TRBJ1-2; D is unresolved. The source material was CD4+ T cells from PBMCs cultured with HCoV-NL63 spike peptides, sampled before COVID-19 vaccination. CDR3 protein: CASSPIGVYGYTF. The CDR3 nucleotides are TGCGCCAGCAGCCCGATCGGGGTTTATGGCTACACCTTC.